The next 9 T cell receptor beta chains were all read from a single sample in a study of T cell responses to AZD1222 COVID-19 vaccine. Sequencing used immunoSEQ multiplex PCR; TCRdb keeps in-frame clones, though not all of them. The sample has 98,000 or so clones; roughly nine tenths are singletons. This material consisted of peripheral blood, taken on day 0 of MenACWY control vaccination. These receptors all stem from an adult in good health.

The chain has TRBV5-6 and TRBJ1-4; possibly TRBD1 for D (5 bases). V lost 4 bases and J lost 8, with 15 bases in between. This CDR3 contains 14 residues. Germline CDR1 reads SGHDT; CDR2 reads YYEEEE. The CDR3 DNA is TGTGCCAGCAGCCTAACAGGCGCTGGGGAAAAACTGTTTTTT. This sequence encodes CASSLTGAGEKLFF.

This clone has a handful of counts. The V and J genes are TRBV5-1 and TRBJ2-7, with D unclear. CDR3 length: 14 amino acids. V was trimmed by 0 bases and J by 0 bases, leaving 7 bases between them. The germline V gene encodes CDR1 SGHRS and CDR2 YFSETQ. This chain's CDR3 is CASSLGTLSYEQYF. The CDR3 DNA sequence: TGCGCCAGCAGCTTGGGCACCCTCTCCTACGAGCAGTACTTC.

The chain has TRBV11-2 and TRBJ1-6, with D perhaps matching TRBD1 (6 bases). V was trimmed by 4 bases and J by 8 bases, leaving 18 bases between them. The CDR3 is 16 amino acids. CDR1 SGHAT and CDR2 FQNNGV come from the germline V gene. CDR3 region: CASSSSPMRGHSPLHF. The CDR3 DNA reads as TGTGCCAGCAGCTCATCCCCCATGCGGGGGCATTCACCCCTCCACTTT.

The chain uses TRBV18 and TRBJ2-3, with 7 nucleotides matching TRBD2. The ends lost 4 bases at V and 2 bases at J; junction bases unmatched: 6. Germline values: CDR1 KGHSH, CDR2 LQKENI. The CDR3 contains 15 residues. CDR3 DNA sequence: TGTGCCAGCTCACTCACGGGGGGTAACACAGATACGCAGTATTTT. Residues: CASSLTGGNTDTQYF.

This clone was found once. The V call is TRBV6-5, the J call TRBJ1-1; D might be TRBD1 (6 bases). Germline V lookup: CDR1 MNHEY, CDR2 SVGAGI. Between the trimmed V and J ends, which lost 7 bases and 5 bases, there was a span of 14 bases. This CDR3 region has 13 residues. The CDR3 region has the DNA TGTGCCAGCATCACAGGGACCCTGACTGAAGCTTTCTTT. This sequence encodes CASITGTLTEAFF.

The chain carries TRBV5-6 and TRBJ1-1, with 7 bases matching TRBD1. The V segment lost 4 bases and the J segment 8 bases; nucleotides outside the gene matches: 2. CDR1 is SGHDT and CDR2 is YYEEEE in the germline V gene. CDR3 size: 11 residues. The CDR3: CASSVQGEAFF. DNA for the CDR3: TGTGCCAGCAGCGTACAGGGGGAAGCTTTCTTT.

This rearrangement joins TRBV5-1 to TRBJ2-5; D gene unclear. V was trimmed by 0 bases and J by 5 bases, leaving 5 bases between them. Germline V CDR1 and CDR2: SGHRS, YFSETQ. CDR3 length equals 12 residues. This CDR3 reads CASSLARETQYF. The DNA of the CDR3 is TGCGCCAGCAGCTTGGCCAGGGAGACCCAGTACTTC.

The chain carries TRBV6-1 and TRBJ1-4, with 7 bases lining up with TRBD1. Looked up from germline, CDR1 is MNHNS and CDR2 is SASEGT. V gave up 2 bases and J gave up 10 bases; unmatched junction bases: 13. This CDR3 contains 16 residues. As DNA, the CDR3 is TGTGCCAGCAGTGAAAATTGGAACCCAGGGGGGGGAAAACTGTTTTTT. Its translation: CASSENWNPGGGKLFF.

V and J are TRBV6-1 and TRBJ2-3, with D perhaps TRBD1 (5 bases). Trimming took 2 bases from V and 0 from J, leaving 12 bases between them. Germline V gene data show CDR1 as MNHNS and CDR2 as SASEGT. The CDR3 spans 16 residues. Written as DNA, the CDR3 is TGTGCCAGCAGTGAAAGTATAAGGGGCAGCACAGATACGCAGTATTTT. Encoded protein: CASSESIRGSTDTQYF.